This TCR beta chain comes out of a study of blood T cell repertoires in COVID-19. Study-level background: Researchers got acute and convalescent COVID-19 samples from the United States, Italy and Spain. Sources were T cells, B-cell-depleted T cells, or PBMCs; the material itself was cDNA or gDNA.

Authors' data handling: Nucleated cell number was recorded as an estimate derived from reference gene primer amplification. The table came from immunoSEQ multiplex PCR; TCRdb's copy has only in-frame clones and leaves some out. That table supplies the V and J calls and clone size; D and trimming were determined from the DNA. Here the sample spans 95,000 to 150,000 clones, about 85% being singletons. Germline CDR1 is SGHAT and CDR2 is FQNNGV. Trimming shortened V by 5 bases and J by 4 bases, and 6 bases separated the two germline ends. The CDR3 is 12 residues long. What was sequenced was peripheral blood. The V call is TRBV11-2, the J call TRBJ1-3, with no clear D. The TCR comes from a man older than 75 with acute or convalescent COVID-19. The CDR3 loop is CASSLGGNTIYF. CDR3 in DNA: TGTGCCAGCAGCCTCGGGGGAAACACCATATATTTT.